This T cell receptor beta chain originates from a study of response to subunit inactivated influenza vaccine. J gave up 3 bases and V 0 bases, and 7 bases lay outside the gene matches. This CDR3 has 16 amino acids. Germline-derived CDR1 and CDR2 are SGHRS and YFSETQ. This clonotype came up many times. From the RT-PCR reads, TCRdb called clonotypes with MiXCR, one entry per CDR3 protein. Of some 570,000 distinct CDR3 sequences detected, around 11% appear once; the ten largest clones hold approximately 11%. The same sample was also used in a study of T cells expressing NK-cell markers. That paper states: The authors made TCR beta cDNA libraries by 5'RACE template switching. This switching added a universal primer site and UMIs. Each TCR beta repertoire originated in sorted T cells that were CD3+CD56+NKG2C+, CD3+CD56+NKG2C- or CD3+CD56-NKG2C+. Eight donors were sequenced, seven testing HCMV-seropositive and one testing seronegative. The share of CD8+ T cells held by dominant NKG2C+ clonotypes was about 1.0-7.5% in more than 5 donors. A few donors' CD3+CD56-NKG2C+ cells were dominated by the same clonotypes.

The sample was PBMCs from blood, taken on the day of vaccination. The rearrangement links TRBV5-1 to TRBJ2-3; 7 nucleotides line up with TRBD2. The sequence came from a man between 50 and 59 years old who received an inactivated influenza vaccine. Here the CDR3 reads CASSLAGGTNTDTQYF. The CDR3, as DNA: TGCGCCAGCAGCTTGGCCGGGGGGACTAATACAGATACGCAGTATTTT.